The TCR beta chain under discussion was sequenced for a study of blood T cell repertoires in COVID-19 (dated by TCRdb to about 2020). About the investigation overall: Samples covering the acute and convalescent phases of COVID-19 were provided by collaborators in the United States, Italy and Spain. The prospective study material was composed of cDNA or gDNA derived from T cells, B-cell-depleted T cells, or PBMCs. Deeply sampled blood TCRbeta repertoires from subjects exposed to, actively infected with, or recovered from COVID-19 were included in the dataset. The repertoires were released in a freely available public database intended as a resource for research on the immune response to SARS-CoV-2. The samples were drawn from two sources: the first 160 participants of the ongoing ImmuneRACE study, and 1,254 subjects contributed by 6 global collaborators. A de-identified subject ID, COVID-19 status, age in years and sex were almost always included in the sample metadata. Where available, HLA class I and class II types were obtained from metadata supplied by the sample provider rather than from assay-based typing.

What the research found in general, with its limitations: Clinical and demographic metadata were provided uncurated, with the amount varying by source and participant.

TCRbeta CDR3 regions were amplified from genomic DNA using the immunoSEQ Assay, a bias-controlled multiplex PCR. The original pipeline was this. The number of nucleated cells in each sample was estimated by amplification of reference gene primers within the assay. Sequence reads were collapsed and filtered to measure the absolute abundance of every unique TCRbeta CDR3 rearrangement. For each sample, productive Simpson clonality was calculated as the square root of Simpson's diversity index over productive rearrangements. This is the immuneACCESS table as TCRdb keeps it, with only in-frame sequences that have V and J called. A part of the clones is gone; compared with another copy, unresolved V genes explain less than half, and the rest is unexplained. That table is the source of V, J and clone size, and D and trimming were worked out from the DNA. The sample has some 320,000 clones on record, around 88% of them singletons. More than 6.5% of the sample lies in the top ten.

CDR1 and CDR2, per the germline V gene, are SGDLS and YYNGEE. V gives up 3 bases and J gives up 14 bases, and the segment between their germline ends measures 12 bases. The CDR3 has 12 amino acids, counting the end cysteine and phenylalanine. Only the CDR3 region is kept as DNA, spanning 36 bases read in frame from base 1. Another Seattle source contributed samples from volunteer blood donors who had recovered from COVID-19. Whole blood was collected in K2EDTA tubes by collaborating institutions according to the institutions' own protocols. For TCRbeta analysis, collaborators shipped samples in one of three forms: frozen whole blood, isolated PBMCs, or DNA extracted from either of those sample types. Concerning this clone: Its antigen remains undetermined. Base qualities are missing; no much larger clone stands one base away.

Sequencing was performed on peripheral blood. Rearrangement joined TRBV9 to TRBJ1-6, with TRBD1 tentatively as D gene (6 bases match). The receptor was isolated from a woman in her 30s who had recovered from COVID-19. The nucleotides are TGTGCCAGCAGCGCCCGACAGGACACCCTCCACTTT. It translates to CASSARQDTLHF.